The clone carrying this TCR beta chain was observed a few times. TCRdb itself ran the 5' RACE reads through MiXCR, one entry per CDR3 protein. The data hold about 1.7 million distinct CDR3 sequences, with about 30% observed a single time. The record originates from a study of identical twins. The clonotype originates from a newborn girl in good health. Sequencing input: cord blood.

The DNA for the CDR3 is TGTGCCAGCAGTTACGTCCGGACAGGGAACAATGAGCAGTTCTTC. Amino acids: CASSYVRTGNNEQFF. V gene TRBV6-6 combines with J gene TRBJ2-1, with TRBD1 matching 8 bases. This CDR3 contains 15 residues. Germline values: CDR1 MNHNY, CDR2 SVGAGI (reference sequence). V was clipped by 2 bases and J by 5 bases; unmatched bases: 5.